This passage covers 20 T cell receptor beta chains from one sample sequenced in a study of shared clonotypes between healthy human individuals. Repertoires were generated with immunoSEQ multiplex PCR, while TCRdb's copy carries only in-frame clones and drops some. Among over 1.5 million clones listed, roughly 98% were seen once. The sequenced sample was naive CD4+ T cells sorted from blood. The subset: CD45RA+ positively selected. The receptors stem from a man in his thirties or forties in good health.

The CDR3 region has the DNA TGTGCCATCAGTGCGGGGGAGCAGCCCCAGCATTTT. This translates into CAISAGEQPQHF. This chain joins TRBV10-3 and TRBJ1-5, with D perhaps TRBD1 (5 bases). V was pared by 4 bases and J by 7 bases, with 8 bases between. This CDR3 spans 12 amino acids. CDR1 is ENHRY, CDR2 SYGVKD, per germline.

This chain links TRBV5-1 with TRBJ2-3; TRBD2 is a possible D gene (6 bases). V was shortened by 6 bases and J by 2 bases, with 13 bases between the two germline ends. From germline, CDR1 is SGHRS and CDR2 YFSETQ. This CDR3 has 14 amino acids. The CDR3 loop is CASKPGLLTDTQYF. The CDR3 region has the DNA TGCGCCAGCAAGCCGGGACTTCTCACAGATACGCAGTATTTT.

This clone is a singleton in its sample. V usage is TRBV25-1 and J usage is TRBJ2-5; D is perhaps TRBD2 (6 bases). Per the germline V gene, CDR1 is MGHDK and CDR2 is SYGVNS. Trimming removed 4 bases at V and 2 bases at J, with 11 bases between. The CDR3 totals 14 residues. The CDR3 nucleotides are TGTGCCAGCAGTGTAATAGGAGGGCAAGAGACCCAGTACTTC. Its protein product is CASSVIGGQETQYF.

The V and J genes are TRBV29-1 and TRBJ2-7; unclear D gene. This CDR3 is built from 12 residues. V shed 4 bases and J shed 2 bases, with 9 bases lying between them. CDR1 SQVTM and CDR2 ANQGSEA come from the germline V gene. CDR3 in amino acids: CSVVAFTYEQYF. CDR3 coding DNA: TGCAGCGTTGTGGCATTTACCTACGAGCAGTACTTC.

The rearrangement joins TRBV5-1 to TRBJ2-1; D assignment may be TRBD1 or TRBD2 (5 bases each). The CDR3 contains 21 residues. V dropped 0 bases and J dropped 4 bases, with 29 bases sitting between them. Germline V gene sequence: CDR1 SGHRS, CDR2 YFSETQ. In DNA, the CDR3 is TGCGCCAGCAGCTTGGGCGGTCTGGAACCGGGGCACCGGGTGGTTTACAATGAGCAGTTCTTC. This gives the protein CASSLGGLEPGHRVVYNEQFF.

V and J are TRBV18 and TRBJ2-7; 7 bases line up with TRBD1. This CDR3 is built from 14 residues. Unmatched junction bases numbered 3, after V lost 2 bases and J lost 2 bases. From germline, CDR1 is KGHSH and CDR2 LQKENI. The CDR3 is CASSPDRVTYEQYF. In nucleotides, the CDR3 is TGTGCCAGCTCACCAGACAGGGTCACCTACGAGCAGTACTTC.

This clone was counted a single time. The V gene is TRBV5-1, the J gene TRBJ2-3; tentatively, D is TRBD1 (5 bases). The CDR3 loop spans 15 amino acids. The germline gives CDR1 SGHRS, CDR2 YFSETQ. V was trimmed by 4 bases and J by 0 bases, leaving 12 bases between them. DNA of the CDR3: TGCGCCAGCAGCCCCTTGACAGCTAGCACAGATACGCAGTATTTT. Residues: CASSPLTASTDTQYF.

V is TRBV5-1 and J is TRBJ2-3; D is unclear. Germline V gene sequence: CDR1 SGHRS, CDR2 YFSETQ. This CDR3 spans 14 amino acids. Trimming pared 4 bases from V and 0 bases from J, leaving 9 bases between. Written as DNA, the CDR3 is TGCGCCAGCAGCAGACCGGATAGCACAGATACGCAGTATTTT. It codes for CASSRPDSTDTQYF.

The chain joins TRBV2 to TRBJ2-7; 7 nucleotides agree with TRBD2. V gave up 6 bases and J gave up 1 base; unmatched junction bases: 9. Germline V gene sequence: CDR1 SNHLY, CDR2 FYNNEI. The CDR3 is 15 amino acids. CDR3 in amino acids: CASRQHDGGSYEQYF. In nucleotides, the CDR3 is TGTGCCAGCAGACAACACGACGGGGGGTCCTACGAGCAGTACTTC.

The V gene is TRBV4-2, the J gene TRBJ2-1; D call uncertain. V shed 0 bases and J shed 9 bases, with 9 bases lying between them. The CDR3 length is 13 residues. Germline CDR1 and CDR2: LGHNA and YNFKEQ. The CDR3: CASSQESESEQFF. The CDR3 region has the DNA TGTGCCAGCAGCCAAGAGTCCGAAAGTGAGCAGTTCTTC.

The genes are TRBV15 and TRBJ1-5; the D is unclear. The CDR3 consists of 15 residues. The germline V gene encodes CDR1 LNHNV and CDR2 YYDKDF (reference sequence). V was clipped by 0 bases and J by 1 base, with 7 bases between them. The CDR3 DNA reads as TGTGCCACCAGCAGAGATTCCGGCAGCAATCAGCCCCAGCATTTT. The encoded protein is CATSRDSGSNQPQHF. The variable domain in full, completed from reference TRBV15 and TRBJ1-5, reads DAMVIQNPRYQVTQFGKPVTLSCSQTLNHNVMYWYQQKSSQAPKLLFHYYDKDFNNEADTPDNFQSRRPNTSFCFLDIRSPGLGDTAMYLCATSRDSGSNQPQHFGDGTRLSIL.

The chain has TRBV19 and TRBJ1-5; D is perhaps TRBD1 (6 bases). V was trimmed by 6 bases and J by 1 base, leaving 13 bases between them. Per germline, CDR1 LNHDA and CDR2 SQIVND (reference sequence). CDR3 length equals 15 residues. The CDR3 DNA reads as TGTGCCAGTAGCTACAGGGAAGGGAGCAATCAGCCCCAGCATTTT. Its protein is CASSYREGSNQPQHF.

J is TRBJ2-5 and V is TRBV5-1; possibly TRBD1 for D (6 bases). Germline CDR1 is SGHRS and CDR2 is YFSETQ. The germline V and J ends were trimmed by 4 bases and 1 base, with 14 bases remaining between them. The CDR3 has 15 amino acids. The CDR3 sequence: CASSTIQGLQETQYF. The CDR3 DNA reads as TGCGCCAGCAGCACGATACAGGGCCTCCAAGAGACCCAGTACTTC.

V is TRBV5-5 and J is TRBJ2-1, with D possibly being TRBD2 (5 bases). The CDR3 length is 16 residues. Trimming left V 0 bases short and J 8 bases short, with 18 bases between. The germline V gene has CDR1 SGHKS and CDR2 YYEKEE (reference sequence). The CDR3 protein is CASSLASPTRADEQFF. As DNA, the CDR3 is TGTGCCAGCAGCTTGGCCTCGCCCACGCGAGCGGATGAGCAGTTCTTC.

The rearrangement links TRBV28 to TRBJ2-1; 13 positions agree with TRBD2. The V gene end was trimmed by 4 bases and the J gene end by 9 bases; junction bases not matched to a gene: 6. The CDR3 has 15 residues. Looked up from germline, CDR1 is MDHEN and CDR2 is SYDVKM. The CDR3 DNA reads as TGTGCCAGCAGTTCGACTAGCGGGAGGAAGGGTGAGCAGTTCTTC. It codes for CASSSTSGRKGEQFF.

The chain links TRBV9 to TRBJ2-2; 8 bases are a match to TRBD2. This CDR3 is built from 18 residues. The J segment lost 2 bases and the V segment lost 3 bases, leaving 12 bases of the junction unmatched. Germline CDR1 SGDLS, CDR2 YYNGEE. The CDR3 DNA reads TGTGCCAGCAGCGCCGATCGGGGGGGCGGGCCTAACACCGGGGAGCTGTTTTTT. Translation gives CASSADRGGGPNTGELFF.

V is TRBV7-2 and J is TRBJ2-5, with TRBD1 matching 7 bases. Trimming cost V 4 bases and J 1 base; bases outside gene matches: 9. Germline lookup yields CDR1 SGHTA and CDR2 FQGNSA. This CDR3 has 16 amino acids. The CDR3 here is CASSSALQGPQETQYF. CDR3 nucleotides: TGTGCCAGCAGCTCGGCGTTACAGGGGCCCCAAGAGACCCAGTACTTC. Drawing the rest from reference TRBV7-2 and TRBJ2-5, the complete variable domain is GAGVSQSPSNKVTEKGKDVELRCDPISGHTALYWYRQSLGQGLEFLIYFQGNSAPDKSGLPSDRFSAERTGGSVSTLTIQRTQQEDSAVYLCASSSALQGPQETQYFGPGTRLLVL.

V gene TRBV10-3 combines with J gene TRBJ1-2, with 7 bases matching TRBD1. Trimming took 11 bases from V and 7 from J; bases not matched to a gene: 13. CDR3 length equals 13 residues. CDR1 is ENHRY, CDR2 SYGVKD, per germline. This CDR3 reads CAAAYTGAGGYTF. In nucleotides, the CDR3 is TGTGCCGCCGCGTATACAGGGGCCGGTGGCTACACCTTC.

In DNA form, the CDR3 reads TGTGCCAGCAGCCAAGATCGGAGACAGGGGAAGTTCTTC. This gives the protein CASSQDRRQGKFF. The chain couples TRBV14 to TRBJ2-1, with TRBD1 matching over 8 bases. In germline, CDR1 is SGHDN, CDR2 FVKESK. The junction had 6 bases not matched to a gene; V was cut back by 0 bases and J by 14 bases. This CDR3 region has 13 residues.

V gene TRBV7-2 combines with J gene TRBJ2-5; D is uncertain. Germline V gene data show CDR1 as SGHTA and CDR2 as FQGNSA. The CDR3 loop spans 13 amino acids. The V gene lost 1 base and the J gene lost 10 bases, with 13 bases spanning the gap. The CDR3 DNA reads as TGTGCCAGCAGCTTAGGTTCAGGTTTTGACCAGTACTTC. Residues: CASSLGSGFDQYF.